The table lists the clone carrying this T cell receptor (beta chain) with a count of one. Original data processing: Counts of nucleated cells, estimated from reference gene primer amplification, were obtained. The table came from immunoSEQ multiplex PCR; TCRdb's copy has only in-frame clones and leaves some out. That table is the source of V, J and clone size, and D and trimming were worked out from the DNA. The data contain some 260,000 clones, 65% to 90% of them seen just once; the ten biggest clones take up around 1.7%. The data originate from a study of blood T cell repertoires in COVID-19. Whole-study context: Both acute and convalescent COVID-19 samples were obtained from the United States, Italy and Spain.

Germline V gene lookup returns CDR1 SNHLY and CDR2 FYNNEI. V gave up 8 bases and J gave up 0 bases, with 17 bases separating them. CDR3 length: 16 amino acids. Which cohort a participant joined came from the clinical history participants gave. Recovered status in Cohort 3 required two negative PCRs, clearance, or symptom resolution. The specimen was PBMCs or T cells enriched from blood (not recorded which). The sequence was collected from a man in his forties who had recovered from COVID-19. V usage is TRBV2 and J usage is TRBJ2-1; D might be TRBD2 (6 bases). As DNA, the CDR3 is TGTGCCAGCTCCGGGAGTGGGCTCGGCTCCTACAATGAGCAGTTCTTC. Residues: CASSGSGLGSYNEQFF.